These 28 T cell receptor beta chains were all obtained from the same sample, sequenced in a study of blood T cell repertoires in COVID-19. Method: immunoSEQ multiplex PCR; TCRdb's copy keeps in-frame clones and lacks some. The table lists fewer than 120,000 clones, around three quarters of them singletons. Sequencing was done on a sample of peripheral blood. The source is a woman in her sixties or seventies with acute or convalescent COVID-19.

This clone has only a few counts. The chain couples TRBV11-2 to TRBJ1-4, with no clear D. Germline lookup yields CDR1 SGHAT and CDR2 FQNNGV. The V and J ends lost 1 base and 4 bases respectively, with 13 bases between them. The CDR3 has 16 amino acids. Here the CDR3 reads CASSLGSGLLNEKLFF. CDR3 DNA sequence: TGTGCCAGCAGCTTAGGGTCTGGACTTCTTAATGAAAAACTGTTTTTT.

The V gene is TRBV4-2, the J gene TRBJ2-7; the D gene is possibly TRBD1 (6 bases). The CDR3 is 15 residues long. V dropped 0 bases and J dropped 7 bases, with 16 bases sitting between them. Germline V lookup: CDR1 LGHNA, CDR2 YNFKEQ. The CDR3 reads CASSQEVAARGEQYF. The CDR3 nucleotides read TGTGCCAGCAGCCAAGAGGTTGCGGCTAGGGGGGAGCAGTACTTC.

The chain is built from TRBV6-6 and TRBJ1-2; 9 bases fit TRBD1. J was trimmed by 7 bases and V by 7 bases; bases with no gene match: 4. From germline, CDR1 is MNHNY and CDR2 SVGAGI (reference sequence). The CDR3 is 12 residues long. The CDR3 sequence is CASKQTGGGYTF. The DNA for the CDR3 is TGTGCCAGCAAACAGACAGGGGGTGGCTACACCTTC.

V gene TRBV4-2 combines with J gene TRBJ2-6; TRBD1 might be the D (6 bases). This CDR3 comprises 17 residues. The germline gives CDR1 LGHNA, CDR2 YNFKEQ. The ends were cut back, 2 bases at V and 0 bases at J, with 11 bases in the middle. The CDR3 nucleotides read TGTGCCAGCAGCCAAAGCCAGGGGAACTCTGGGGCCAACGTCCTGACTTTC. Translation gives CASSQSQGNSGANVLTF.

The chain combines TRBV11-2 with TRBJ1-5, with D tentatively TRBD1 (5 bases). CDR1 is SGHAT, CDR2 FQNNGV, per germline. The CDR3 runs to 15 residues. V was clipped by 5 bases and J by 4 bases, with 15 bases between them. The CDR3 region is CASSPTGGENQPQHF. The CDR3 coding sequence is TGTGCCAGCAGCCCGACCGGGGGAGAGAATCAGCCCCAGCATTTT.

Ten or more counts support this clone. The DNA for the CDR3 is TGTGCCAGCGGAGGACTTACCGGACCCTCTGGCTACACCTTC. Translated, it gives CASGGLTGPSGYTF. The chain joins TRBV27 to TRBJ1-2; D gene ambiguous. Trimming took 8 bases from V and 7 from J, leaving 20 bases between them. From germline, CDR1 is MNHEY and CDR2 SMNVEV (reference sequence). The CDR3 length is 14 residues.

CDR3 sequence: CASSFQAGGIIETQYF. The CDR3 region has the DNA TGTGCCAGCAGCTTCCAAGCGGGGGGGATCATTGAGACCCAGTACTTC. The J gene is TRBJ2-5, the V gene TRBV7-2; 10 bases map to TRBD2. The V gene's germline CDR1 is SGHTA and CDR2 FQGNSA. CDR3 length: 16 residues. V was clipped by 3 bases and J by 5 bases; unmatched bases: 9.

This chain connects TRBV2 to TRBJ1-2; D remains ambiguous. V gave up 5 bases and J gave up 7 bases, with 20 bases separating them. There are 15 residues in the CDR3. CDR1 is SNHLY, CDR2 FYNNEI, per germline. The CDR3 sequence: CASSPPGLKESGYTF. The CDR3 DNA reads TGTGCCAGCAGTCCCCCCGGACTAAAGGAGAGTGGCTACACCTTC.

The chain carries TRBV2 and TRBJ1-4, with unresolved D. Trimming left V 8 bases short and J 5 bases short, with 18 bases between. The CDR3 contains 15 residues. Germline V lookup: CDR1 SNHLY, CDR2 FYNNEI. As DNA, the CDR3 is TGTGCCAGCCAGCCCGTAGGCAGGCGAAATGAAAAACTGTTTTTT. It is translated as CASQPVGRRNEKLFF.

The chain combines TRBV28 with TRBJ2-5, with D maybe TRBD2 (7 bases). This CDR3 is built from 16 residues. The V end was cut by 3 bases, the J end by 5 bases, with 19 bases between. The V gene's germline CDR1 is MDHEN and CDR2 SYDVKM. The CDR3 DNA follows: TGTGCCAGCAGTTTTGATTCGGGGGGCGCCTGGGAGACCCAGTACTTC. As protein: CASSFDSGGAWETQYF.

The chain recombines TRBV7-8 with TRBJ1-1; 7 nucleotides line up with TRBD1. The CDR3 is made up of 14 amino acids. CDR1 is SGHVS, CDR2 FQNEAQ, per germline. Germline trimming cut 4 bases from V and 2 bases from J; bases unmatched to any gene: 4. CDR3 region: CASSSRTGNTEAFF. For the CDR3, the DNA is TGTGCCAGCAGCTCCCGGACAGGAAACACTGAAGCTTTCTTT.

This rearrangement joins TRBV29-1 to TRBJ1-2; 9 bases are a match to TRBD1. The trim removed 6 bases at V and 8 bases at J, leaving 13 bases unmatched. In germline, CDR1 is SQVTM, CDR2 ANQGSEA. The CDR3 totals 14 residues. The CDR3 bases are TGCAGCGTACCGGGACAGGGATTATCAGGCGGCTACACCTTC. As protein: CSVPGQGLSGGYTF.

The chain joins TRBV29-1 to TRBJ2-5; D might be TRBD1 (5 bases). This CDR3 spans 14 amino acids. V was trimmed by 5 bases and J by 4 bases, leaving 17 bases between them. Looked up from germline, CDR1 is SQVTM and CDR2 is ANQGSEA. The DNA of the CDR3 is TGCAGCGTTCAGAAACGGGCAGGGTCAGAGACCCAGTACTTC. This gives the protein CSVQKRAGSETQYF. The full variable domain, its missing parts supplied by reference TRBV29-1 and TRBJ2-5, is SAVISQKPSRDICQRGTSLTIQCQVDSQVTMMFWYRQQPGQSLTLIATANQGSEATYESGFVIDKFPISRPNLTFSTLTVSNMSPEDSSIYLCSVQKRAGSETQYFGPGTRLLVL.

This chain links TRBV7-9 with TRBJ1-1; 9 bases fit TRBD1. Looked up from germline, CDR1 is SEHNR and CDR2 is FQNEAQ (reference sequence). V lost 5 bases, J lost 7 bases, and 5 bases stayed unmatched. The CDR3 extends over 13 amino acids. The CDR3 is CASSPTTGGEAFF. The CDR3 coding sequence is TGTGCCAGCAGCCCGACGACAGGGGGTGAAGCTTTCTTT.

The chain employs TRBV3-1 (or the pseudogene TRBV3-2) and TRBJ1-2; D gene ambiguous. The CDR3 totals 13 residues. Germline V gene data show CDR1 as LGHDT and CDR2 as YNNKEL (reference sequence). Trimming removed 4 bases from V and 7 bases from J, with 13 bases in between. In nucleotides, the CDR3 is TGTGCCAGCAGCCCCGGTCAGGCCACTGGCTACACCTTC. Its protein product is CASSPGQATGYTF.

This clone occurred once. The V and J genes are TRBV7-2 and TRBJ2-7, with TRBD2 matching 10 bases. Looked up from germline, CDR1 is SGHTA and CDR2 is FQGNSA. After removal of 5 bases from V and 0 bases from J, the junction contained 1 base not matched to a gene. The length of the CDR3 is 14 residues. Here the CDR3 reads CASSRTSGSYEQYF. The CDR3 DNA reads as TGTGCCAGCAGCCGGACTAGCGGCTCCTACGAGCAGTACTTC.

CDR3 coding DNA: TGTGCCAGCAGCCCTAACGGGCTAGCTACCGGGGAGCTGTTTTTT. Translating gives CASSPNGLATGELFF. The V gene is TRBV11-1, the J gene TRBJ2-2; perhaps TRBD2 as D (5 bases). V lost 5 bases to trimming and J lost 5 bases, with 15 bases between them. This CDR3 is built from 15 residues. CDR1 and CDR2 from the germline V gene are SGHAT and FQDESV (reference sequence).

This clone showed up just a few times. The chain employs TRBV6-5 and TRBJ1-1; D gene unclear. The CDR3 is 14 amino acids. Trimming left V 5 bases short and J 0 bases short, with 10 bases between. From germline, CDR1 is MNHEY and CDR2 SVGAGI. The CDR3 nucleotides read TGTGCCAGCAGTACGAGGGATATGAACACTGAAGCTTTCTTT. It is translated as CASSTRDMNTEAFF.

The V and J genes are TRBV3-1 (or the pseudogene TRBV3-2) and TRBJ2-2; no reliable D call. Germline lookup yields CDR1 LGHDT and CDR2 YNNKEL (reference sequence). The CDR3 runs 12 residues. V was shortened by 4 bases and J by 6 bases, with 6 bases between the two germline ends. In nucleotides, the CDR3 is TGTGCCAGCAGCCCAATCCCCGGGGAGCTGTTTTTT. Protein: CASSPIPGELFF.

The CDR3 DNA sequence: TGTGCCAGCAGTTCCACCGGGACAGGCTCCTACGAGCAGTACTTC. Protein sequence: CASSSTGTGSYEQYF. The J gene is TRBJ2-7, the V gene TRBV6-2 or TRBV6-3; 8 bases fit TRBD1. The CDR3 runs to 15 residues. CDR1 and CDR2 from the germline V gene are MNHEY and SVGEGT. V lost 4 bases to trimming and J lost 0 bases; unmatched junction nucleotides: 5.

Turning to this clone: Distinct nucleotide sequences in the sample also encode this CDR3. V gene TRBV12-3 or TRBV12-4 combines with J gene TRBJ2-2; TRBD1 might be the D (6 bases). This CDR3 contains 12 residues. V was clipped by 6 bases and J by 6 bases, with 8 bases between them. Here the CDR3 DNA reads TGTGCCAGCAGCCAGGGGTCCGGGGAGCTGTTTTTT. Its translation is CASSQGSGELFF.

CDR3 bases: TGTGCCAGCAGCCGACGACAGGGGCGGGATGAAAAACTGTTTTTT. It is translated as CASSRRQGRDEKLFF. The V call is TRBV7-8, the J call TRBJ1-4; 8 bases are a match to TRBD1. The CDR3 runs to 15 residues. Germline V CDR1 and CDR2: SGHVS, FQNEAQ. V shed 5 bases, J shed 6 bases, and the junction held 8 bases outside the gene matches.

The chain recombines TRBV13 with TRBJ1-2; 7 nucleotides line up with TRBD1. In germline, CDR1 is PRHDT, CDR2 FYEKMQ (reference sequence). Trimming took 2 bases from V and 0 from J; bases not matched to a gene: 6. This CDR3 contains 16 residues. CDR3 DNA: TGTGCCAGCAGCTTATCGGGACAGCGAGCTAACTATGGCTACACCTTC. Protein: CASSLSGQRANYGYTF.

This chain uses TRBV19 with TRBJ1-5, with a possible D match to TRBD1 (5 bases). V was pared by 6 bases and J by 2 bases, with 14 bases between. Germline CDR1 and CDR2: LNHDA and SQIVND (reference sequence). There are 15 residues in the CDR3. The chain's CDR3 is CASRSGLGGNQPQHF. CDR3 nucleotides: TGTGCCAGTAGATCAGGGCTGGGTGGCAATCAGCCCCAGCATTTT.

V usage is TRBV28 and J usage is TRBJ1-6; D remains unclear. The CDR3 runs 13 residues. Germline assignment: CDR1 MDHEN and CDR2 SYDVKM. Deletions cut 8 bases from V and 14 bases from J, with 19 bases between. This CDR3 reads CASHKEGRDALHF. The CDR3 DNA is TGTGCCAGCCATAAGGAGGGCAGAGATGCCCTCCACTTT.

The V and J genes are TRBV5-1 and TRBJ1-2; 7 bases line up with TRBD1. Germline V gene data show CDR1 as SGHRS and CDR2 as YFSETQ. CDR3 length equals 14 residues. V was clipped by 9 bases and J by 0 bases; unmatched bases: 8. The CDR3 is CATRTGPANYGYTF. In DNA form, the CDR3 reads TGCGCCACCAGGACAGGCCCAGCTAACTATGGCTACACCTTC.

The rearrangement joins TRBV28 to TRBJ1-2; D is unresolved. V was shortened by 2 bases and J by 4 bases, with 20 bases between the two germline ends. CDR1 and CDR2 from the germline V gene are MDHEN and SYDVKM. This CDR3 is 17 amino acids long. The CDR3 is CASSLRVGAGTGYGYTF. The DNA for the CDR3 is TGTGCCAGCAGTTTACGTGTCGGCGCGGGAACGGGCTATGGCTACACCTTC.

This clone has a single count. The chain employs TRBV3-1 (or the pseudogene TRBV3-2) and TRBJ1-3; D gene uncertain. Germline V gene sequence: CDR1 LGHDT, CDR2 YNNKEL (reference sequence). The V gene lost 4 bases and the J gene lost 6 bases, with 10 bases spanning the gap. The CDR3 length is 13 residues. The CDR3 loop is CASSPGSLNTIYF. CDR3 coding DNA: TGTGCCAGCAGCCCAGGAAGCCTAAACACCATATATTTT.